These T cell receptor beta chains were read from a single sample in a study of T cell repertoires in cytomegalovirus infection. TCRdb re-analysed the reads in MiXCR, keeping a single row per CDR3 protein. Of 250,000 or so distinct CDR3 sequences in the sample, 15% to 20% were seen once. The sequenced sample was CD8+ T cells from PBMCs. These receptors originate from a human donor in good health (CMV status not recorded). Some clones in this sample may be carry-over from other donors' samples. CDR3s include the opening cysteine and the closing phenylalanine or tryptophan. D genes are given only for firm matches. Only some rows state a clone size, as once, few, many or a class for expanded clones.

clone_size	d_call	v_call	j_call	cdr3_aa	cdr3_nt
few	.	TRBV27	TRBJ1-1	CASSFWATGAAFF	TGTGCCAGCAGTTTTTGGGCGACGGGTGCGGCTTTCTTT
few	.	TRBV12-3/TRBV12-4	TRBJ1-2	CASKEGNYGYTF	TGTGCCAGCAAGGAGGGGAACTATGGCTACACCTTC
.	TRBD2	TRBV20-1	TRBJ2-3	CSARGPAGLVGTDTQYF	TGCAGTGCTAGAGGCCCCGCCGGACTAGTGGGCACAGATACGCAGTATTTT
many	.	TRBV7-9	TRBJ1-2	CASSWVLANNYGYTF	TGTGCCAGCAGCTGGGTCCTTGCGAACAACTATGGCTACACCTTC
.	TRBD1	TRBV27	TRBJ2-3	CASHRTGVDTQYF	TGTGCCAGCCACCGGACAGGGGTCGATACGCAGTATTTT
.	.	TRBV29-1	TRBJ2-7	CSVGPGDGYEQYF	TGCAGCGTCGGACCAGGGGACGGCTACGAGCAGTACTTC
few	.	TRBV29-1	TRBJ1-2	CSVEGYGYTF	TGCAGCGTTGAGGGATATGGCTACACCTTC
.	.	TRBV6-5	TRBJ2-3	CASGSLGDTQYF	TGTGCCAGCGGGTCGTTGGGAGATACGCAGTATTTT
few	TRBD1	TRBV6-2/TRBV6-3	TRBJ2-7	CASSQDRGEGAYEQYF	TGTGCCAGCAGTCAAGACAGGGGTGAAGGGGCCTACGAGCAGTACTTC
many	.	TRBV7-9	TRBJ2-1	CASSPQGFGRGEQFF	TGTGCCAGCAGCCCGCAGGGTTTTGGTAGAGGTGAGCAGTTCTTC
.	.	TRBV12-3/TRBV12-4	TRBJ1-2	CASSSAGGLNYGYTF	TGTGCCAGCAGTTCGGCCGGTGGATTGAACTATGGCTACACCTTC
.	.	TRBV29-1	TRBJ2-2	CSVVRVTGELFF	TGCAGCGTGGTCAGGGTTACCGGGGAGCTGTTTTTT
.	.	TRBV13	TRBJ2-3	CASSFIVRDGSTDTQYF	TGTGCCAGCAGCTTTATTGTGCGCGACGGTAGCACAGATACGCAGTATTTT
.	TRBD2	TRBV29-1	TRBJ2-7	CSAEVPASGAYEQYF	TGCAGCGCTGAAGTCCCGGCTAGCGGCGCCTACGAGCAGTACTTC